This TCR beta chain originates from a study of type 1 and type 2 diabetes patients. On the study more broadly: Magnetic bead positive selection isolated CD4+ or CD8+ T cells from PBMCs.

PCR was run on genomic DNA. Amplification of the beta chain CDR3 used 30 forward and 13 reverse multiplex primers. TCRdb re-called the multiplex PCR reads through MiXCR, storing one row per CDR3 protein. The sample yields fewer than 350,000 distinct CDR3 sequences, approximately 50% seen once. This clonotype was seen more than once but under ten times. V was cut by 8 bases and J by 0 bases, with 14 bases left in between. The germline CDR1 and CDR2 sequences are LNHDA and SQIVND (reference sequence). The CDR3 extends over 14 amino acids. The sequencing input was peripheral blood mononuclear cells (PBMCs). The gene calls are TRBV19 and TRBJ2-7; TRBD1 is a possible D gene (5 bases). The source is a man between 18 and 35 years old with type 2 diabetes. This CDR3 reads CASAPTAASYEQYF. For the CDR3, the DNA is TGTGCCAGTGCCCCGACAGCTGCCTCCTACGAGCAGTACTTC.